Shown below are 4 T cell receptor beta chains from a single sample sequenced in a study of PD-1 blockade in classical Hodgkin lymphoma. Profiling relied on immunoSEQ multiplex PCR, and the TCRdb table lists in-frame clones only, not all of them. The sample holds 35,000 or so clones, more than 65% seen once. No patient escaped relapse after autologous stem cell transplantation, and brentuximab vedotin exposure varied. The sample here was peripheral blood mononuclear cells (PBMCs), taken before the second cycle of nivolumab. These receptors all come from a human donor with classical Hodgkin lymphoma.

V is TRBV7-6 and J is TRBJ2-7; unclear D gene. V was shortened by 2 bases and J by 2 bases, with 16 bases between the two germline ends. CDR1 is SGHVS and CDR2 is FNYEAQ in the germline V gene. The CDR3 contains 16 residues. CDR3 amino acids: CASSLLPAPPPYEQYF. The CDR3, as DNA: TGTGCCAGCAGCTTATTACCGGCACCTCCTCCCTACGAGCAGTACTTC.

This chain links TRBV28 with TRBJ1-6; D is uncertain. Germline V gene lookup returns CDR1 MDHEN and CDR2 SYDVKM. The CDR3 contains 11 residues. Trimming removed 5 bases from V and 6 bases from J, with 2 bases in between. The CDR3 sequence: CASSANSPLHF. DNA of the CDR3: TGTGCCAGCAGTGCTAATTCACCCCTCCACTTT. The full variable domain, with the rest looked up from reference TRBV28 and TRBJ1-6, is DVKVTQSSRYLVKRTGEKVFLECVQDMDHENMFWYRQDPGLGLRLIYFSYDVKMKEKGDIPEGYSVSREKKERFSLILESASTNQTSMYLCASSANSPLHFGNGTRLTVT.

This clone showed up just once. CDR3 DNA: TGCGCCAGCAGCCAAGGTGGGCACCTCAATGAGCAGTTCTTC. This sequence encodes CASSQGGHLNEQFF. The rearrangement uses TRBV4-3 and TRBJ2-1; D unclear. The germline V and J ends were trimmed by 1 base and 6 bases, with 10 bases remaining between them. The CDR3 spans 14 residues. CDR1 is LGHNA, CDR2 YSLEER, per germline.

This sequence joins TRBV5-1 and TRBJ2-7; D not resolved. Looked up from germline, CDR1 is SGHRS and CDR2 is YFSETQ. The V and J ends lost 0 bases and 0 bases respectively, with 7 bases between them. The CDR3 covers 14 residues. CDR3 amino acids: CASSLAVSSYEQYF. The CDR3 DNA is TGCGCCAGCAGCTTGGCCGTGAGCTCCTACGAGCAGTACTTC.